This T cell receptor (beta chain) was obtained from a study of identical twins. Study conclusions and caveats: Findings came from cross-sectional statistics, without long-term follow-up of donors.

Healthy Caucasians, and only they, were the donors. TCRdb re-derived calls from the 5' RACE reads in MiXCR, one entry per CDR3 protein. The repertoire includes approximately 670,000 distinct CDR3 sequences, around 5.7% of them detected once, and about 1.8% sits in the top ten. The germline gives CDR1 SGHVS, CDR2 FNYEAQ. The CDR3 runs to 15 residues. V was clipped by 4 bases and J by 8 bases; unmatched bases: 6. Only a few counts were recorded for this clonotype. Its target is unknown. This TCR derives from a man aged 18-30 years in good health. This chain uses TRBV7-6 with TRBJ2-4; 12 nucleotides match TRBD1. The specimen sequenced was naive T cells sorted from blood. CDR3 protein: CASSSGTGGPHIQYF. The CDR3, as DNA: TGTGCCAGCAGCTCCGGGACAGGGGGCCCCCACATTCAGTACTTC.